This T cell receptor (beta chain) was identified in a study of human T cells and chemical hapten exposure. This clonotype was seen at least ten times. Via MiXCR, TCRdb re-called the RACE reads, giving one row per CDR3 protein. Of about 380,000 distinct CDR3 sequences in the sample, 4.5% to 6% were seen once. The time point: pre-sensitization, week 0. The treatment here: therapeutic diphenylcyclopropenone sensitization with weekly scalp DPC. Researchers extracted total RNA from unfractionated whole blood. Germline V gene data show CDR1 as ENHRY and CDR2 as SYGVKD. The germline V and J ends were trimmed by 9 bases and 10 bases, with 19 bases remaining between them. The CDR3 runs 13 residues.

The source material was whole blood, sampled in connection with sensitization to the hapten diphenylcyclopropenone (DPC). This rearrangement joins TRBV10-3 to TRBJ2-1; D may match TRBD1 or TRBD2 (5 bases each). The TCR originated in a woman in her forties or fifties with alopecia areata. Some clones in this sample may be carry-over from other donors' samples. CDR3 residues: CAMTGRPQSEQFF. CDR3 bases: TGTGCCATGACGGGACGACCCCAGAGCGAGCAGTTCTTC.